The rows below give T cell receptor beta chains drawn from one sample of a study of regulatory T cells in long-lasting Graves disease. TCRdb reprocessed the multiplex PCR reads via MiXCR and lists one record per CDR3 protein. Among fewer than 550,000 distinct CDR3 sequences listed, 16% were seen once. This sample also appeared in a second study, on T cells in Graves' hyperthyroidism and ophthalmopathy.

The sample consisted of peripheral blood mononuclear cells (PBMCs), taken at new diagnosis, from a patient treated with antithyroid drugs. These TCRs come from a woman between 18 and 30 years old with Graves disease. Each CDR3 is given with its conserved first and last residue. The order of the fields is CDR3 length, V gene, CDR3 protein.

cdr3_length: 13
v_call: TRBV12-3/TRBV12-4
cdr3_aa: CASSPWDWRGQFF

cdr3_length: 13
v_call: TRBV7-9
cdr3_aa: CASSRDLYYEQYF

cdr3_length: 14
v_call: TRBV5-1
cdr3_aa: CASSPQTGVGEQYF

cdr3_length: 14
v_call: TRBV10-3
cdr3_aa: CAIRDRSSGNTIYF

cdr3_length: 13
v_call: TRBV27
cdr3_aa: CASSPQRRYGYTF

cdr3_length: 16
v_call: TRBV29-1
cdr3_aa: CSVPEGASSPHNEQFF

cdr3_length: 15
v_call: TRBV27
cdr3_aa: CASSLAGAYNSPPHF

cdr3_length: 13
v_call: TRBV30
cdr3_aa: CAWSTRTQETQYF

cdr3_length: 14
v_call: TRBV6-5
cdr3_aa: CASSSSGNYNEQFF

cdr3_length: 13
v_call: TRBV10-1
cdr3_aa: CASSEGLTYEQYF

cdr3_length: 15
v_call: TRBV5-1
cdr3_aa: CASSSPGSPGGTQYF

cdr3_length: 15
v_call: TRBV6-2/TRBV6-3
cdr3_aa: CASKAQRLSGNTIYF

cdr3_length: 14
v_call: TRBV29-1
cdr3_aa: CSVVQREGYNEQFF

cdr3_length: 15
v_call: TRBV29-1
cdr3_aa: CSVDLADRGVWGYTF

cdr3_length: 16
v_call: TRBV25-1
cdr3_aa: CASSEYTVSGANVLTF

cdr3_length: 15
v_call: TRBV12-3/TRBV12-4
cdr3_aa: CASSSGQGEYNEQFF

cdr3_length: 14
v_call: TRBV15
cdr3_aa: CATSRDTYTGELFF

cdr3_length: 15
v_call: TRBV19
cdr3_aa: CASSTGDRTNNEQFF

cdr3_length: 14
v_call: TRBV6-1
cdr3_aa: CATFQFGVDYEQYF

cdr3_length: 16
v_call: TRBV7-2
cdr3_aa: CASRRTGVTPSYGYTF